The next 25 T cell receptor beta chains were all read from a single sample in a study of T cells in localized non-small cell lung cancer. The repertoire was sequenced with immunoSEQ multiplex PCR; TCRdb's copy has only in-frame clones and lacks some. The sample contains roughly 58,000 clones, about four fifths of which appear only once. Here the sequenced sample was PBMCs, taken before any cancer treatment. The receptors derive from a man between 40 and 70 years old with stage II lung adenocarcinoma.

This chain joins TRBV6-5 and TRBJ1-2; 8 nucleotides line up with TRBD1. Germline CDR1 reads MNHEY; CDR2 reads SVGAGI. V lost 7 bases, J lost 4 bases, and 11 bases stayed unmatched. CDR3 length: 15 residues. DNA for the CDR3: TGTGCCAGCACCGATGGGTCAGGGGGCGGCTATGGCTACACCTTC. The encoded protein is CASTDGSGGGYGYTF.

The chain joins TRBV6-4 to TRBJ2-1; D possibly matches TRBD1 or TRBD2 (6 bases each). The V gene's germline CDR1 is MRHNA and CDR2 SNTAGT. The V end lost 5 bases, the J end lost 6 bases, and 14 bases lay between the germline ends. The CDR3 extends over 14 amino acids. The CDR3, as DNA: TGTGCCAGCAGTTCCCTAGGAGGGGGCAATGAGCAGTTCTTC. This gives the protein CASSSLGGGNEQFF.

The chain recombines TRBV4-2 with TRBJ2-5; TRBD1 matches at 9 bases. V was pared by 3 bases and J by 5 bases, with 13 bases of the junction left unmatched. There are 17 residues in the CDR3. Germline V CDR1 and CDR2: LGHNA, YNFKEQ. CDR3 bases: TGTGCCAGCAGCCAGAGGGGACAGGGAGTGTTTGGGGAGACCCAGTACTTC. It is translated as CASSQRGQGVFGETQYF.

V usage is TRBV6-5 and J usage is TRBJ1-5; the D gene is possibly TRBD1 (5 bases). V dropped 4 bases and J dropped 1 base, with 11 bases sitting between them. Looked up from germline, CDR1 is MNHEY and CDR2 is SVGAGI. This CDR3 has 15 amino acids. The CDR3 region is CASSSGPTSNQPQHF. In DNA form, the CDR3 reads TGTGCCAGCAGTTCGGGACCGACCAGCAATCAGCCCCAGCATTTT.

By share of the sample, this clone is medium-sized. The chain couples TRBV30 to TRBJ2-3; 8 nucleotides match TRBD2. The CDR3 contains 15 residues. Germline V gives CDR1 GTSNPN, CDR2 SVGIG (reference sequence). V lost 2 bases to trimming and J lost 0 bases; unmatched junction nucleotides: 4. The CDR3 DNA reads TGTGCCTGGAGTATAGGCGGGAGGAGCACAGATACGCAGTATTTT. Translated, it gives CAWSIGGRSTDTQYF.

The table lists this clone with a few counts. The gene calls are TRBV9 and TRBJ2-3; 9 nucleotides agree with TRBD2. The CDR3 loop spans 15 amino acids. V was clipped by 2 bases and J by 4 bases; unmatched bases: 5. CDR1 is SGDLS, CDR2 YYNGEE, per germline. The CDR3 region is CASSVQTSGSDTQYF. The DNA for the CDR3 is TGTGCCAGCAGCGTCCAGACTAGCGGCTCAGATACGCAGTATTTT.

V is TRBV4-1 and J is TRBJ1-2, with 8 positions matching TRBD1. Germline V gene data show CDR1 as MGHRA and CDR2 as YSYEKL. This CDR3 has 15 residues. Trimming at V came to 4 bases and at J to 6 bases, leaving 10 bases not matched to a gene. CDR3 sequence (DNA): TGCGCCAGCAGCCCACCGGACAGGGCCGGGGATGGCTACACCTTC. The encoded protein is CASSPPDRAGDGYTF.

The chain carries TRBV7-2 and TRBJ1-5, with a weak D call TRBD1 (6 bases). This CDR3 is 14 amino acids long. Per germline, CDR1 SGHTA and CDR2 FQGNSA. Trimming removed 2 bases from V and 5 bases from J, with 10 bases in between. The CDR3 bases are TGTGCCAGCAGCTTAAGGGGGGCCTATCAGCCCCAGCATTTT. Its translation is CASSLRGAYQPQHF. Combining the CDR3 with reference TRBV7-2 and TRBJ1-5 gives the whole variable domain GAGVSQSPSNKVTEKGKDVELRCDPISGHTALYWYRQSLGQGLEFLIYFQGNSAPDKSGLPSDRFSAERTGGSVSTLTIQRTQQEDSAVYLCASSLRGAYQPQHFGDGTRLSIL.

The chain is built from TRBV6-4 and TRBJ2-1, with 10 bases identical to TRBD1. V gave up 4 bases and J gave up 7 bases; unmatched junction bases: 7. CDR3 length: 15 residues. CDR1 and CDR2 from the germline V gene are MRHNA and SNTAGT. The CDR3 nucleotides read TGTGCCAGCAGTGTTGACAGGGGGCCTCAGAATGAGCAGTTCTTC. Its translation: CASSVDRGPQNEQFF.

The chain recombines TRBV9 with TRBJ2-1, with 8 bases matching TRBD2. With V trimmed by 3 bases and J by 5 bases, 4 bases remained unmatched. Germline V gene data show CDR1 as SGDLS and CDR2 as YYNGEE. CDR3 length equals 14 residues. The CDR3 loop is CASSELAVDNEQFF. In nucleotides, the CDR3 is TGTGCCAGCAGCGAACTAGCGGTTGACAATGAGCAGTTCTTC.

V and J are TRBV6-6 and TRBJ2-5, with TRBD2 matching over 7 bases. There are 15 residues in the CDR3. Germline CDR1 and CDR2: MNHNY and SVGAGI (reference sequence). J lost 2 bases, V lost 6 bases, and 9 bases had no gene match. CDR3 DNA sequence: TGTGCCAGCAGCTACGCGGCGGGGGTACAAGAGACCCAGTACTTC. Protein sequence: CASSYAAGVQETQYF.

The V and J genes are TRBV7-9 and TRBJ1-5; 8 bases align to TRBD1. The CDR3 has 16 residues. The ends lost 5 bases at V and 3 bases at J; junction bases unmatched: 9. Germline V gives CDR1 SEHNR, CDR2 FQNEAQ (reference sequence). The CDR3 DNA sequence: TGTGCCAGCAGCACCGATGTGGACAGGGCCAATCAGCCCCAGCATTTT. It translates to CASSTDVDRANQPQHF.

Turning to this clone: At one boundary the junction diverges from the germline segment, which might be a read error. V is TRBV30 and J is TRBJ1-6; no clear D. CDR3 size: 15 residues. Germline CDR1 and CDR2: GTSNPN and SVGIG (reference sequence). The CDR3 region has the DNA TGTGCCTGGAGTGTAACGAGGTTTAATAATTTACCCCTCCACTTT. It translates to CAWSVTRFNNLPLHF.

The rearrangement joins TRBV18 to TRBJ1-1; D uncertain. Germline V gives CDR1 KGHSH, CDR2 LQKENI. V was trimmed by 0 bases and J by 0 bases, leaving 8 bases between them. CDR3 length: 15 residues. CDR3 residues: CASSPPYSMNTEAFF. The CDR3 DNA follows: TGTGCCAGCTCACCACCGTACAGCATGAACACTGAAGCTTTCTTT.

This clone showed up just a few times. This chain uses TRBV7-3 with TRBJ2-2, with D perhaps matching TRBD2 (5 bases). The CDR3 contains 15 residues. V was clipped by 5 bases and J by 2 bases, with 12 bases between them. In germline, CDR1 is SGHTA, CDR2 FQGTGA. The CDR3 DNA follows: TGTGCCAGCAGCCCAGTGAGCGGAAACACCGGGGAGCTGTTTTTT. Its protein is CASSPVSGNTGELFF.

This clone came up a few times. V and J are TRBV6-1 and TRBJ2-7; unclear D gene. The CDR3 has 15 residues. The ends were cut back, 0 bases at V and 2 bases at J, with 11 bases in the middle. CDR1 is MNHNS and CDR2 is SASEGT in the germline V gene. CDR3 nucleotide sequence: TGTGCCAGCAGTGAAGCGCCGCTGCCTGCCTACGAGCAGTACTTC. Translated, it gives CASSEAPLPAYEQYF.

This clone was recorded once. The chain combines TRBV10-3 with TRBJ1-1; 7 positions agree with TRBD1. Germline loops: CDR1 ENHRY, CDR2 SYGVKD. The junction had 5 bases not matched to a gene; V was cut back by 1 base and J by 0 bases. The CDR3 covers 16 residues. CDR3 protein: CAISEFPGGLNTEAFF. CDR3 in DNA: TGTGCCATCAGTGAGTTTCCAGGGGGTTTGAACACTGAAGCTTTCTTT.

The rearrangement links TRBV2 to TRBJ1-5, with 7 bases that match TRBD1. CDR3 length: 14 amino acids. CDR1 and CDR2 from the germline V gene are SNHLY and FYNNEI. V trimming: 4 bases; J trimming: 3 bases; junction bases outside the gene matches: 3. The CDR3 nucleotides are TGTGCCAGCAGTGCGGGACAGTTCAATCAGCCCCAGCATTTT. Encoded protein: CASSAGQFNQPQHF.

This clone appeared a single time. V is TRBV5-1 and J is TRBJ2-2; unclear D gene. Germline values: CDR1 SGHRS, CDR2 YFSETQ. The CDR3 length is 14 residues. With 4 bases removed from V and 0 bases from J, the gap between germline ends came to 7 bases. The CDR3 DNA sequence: TGCGCCAGCAGCCAAAGTTCGAACACCGGGGAGCTGTTTTTT. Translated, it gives CASSQSSNTGELFF. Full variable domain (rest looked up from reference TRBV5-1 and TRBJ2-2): KAGVTQTPRYLIKTRGQQVTLSCSPISGHRSVSWYQQTPGQGLQFLFEYFSETQRNKGNFPGRFSGRQFSNSRSEMNVSTLELGDSALYLCASSQSSNTGELFFGEGSRLTVL.

DNA for the CDR3: TGTGCCTGGAGGAGGAAGGCTGGCTACACCTTC. Amino acids: CAWRRKAGYTF. This chain joins TRBV30 and TRBJ1-2; D call uncertain. This CDR3 has 11 amino acids. V was trimmed by 3 bases and J by 7 bases, leaving 9 bases between them. Per germline, CDR1 GTSNPN and CDR2 SVGIG (reference sequence). Full variable domain (rest looked up from reference TRBV30 and TRBJ1-2): SQTIHQWPATLVQPVGSPLSLECTVEGTSNPNLYWYRQAAGRGLQLLFYSVGIGQISSEVPQNLSASRPQDRQFILSSKKLLLSDSGFYLCAWRRKAGYTFGSGTRLTVV.

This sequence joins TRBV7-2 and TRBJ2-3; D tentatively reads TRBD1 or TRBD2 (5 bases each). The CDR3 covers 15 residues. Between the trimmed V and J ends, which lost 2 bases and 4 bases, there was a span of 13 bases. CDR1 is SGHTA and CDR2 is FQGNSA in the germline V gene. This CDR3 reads CASSLQGLGADTQYF. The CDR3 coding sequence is TGTGCCAGCAGCTTACAGGGCTTGGGGGCAGATACGCAGTATTTT. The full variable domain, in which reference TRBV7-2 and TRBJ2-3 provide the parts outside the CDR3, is GAGVSQSPSNKVTEKGKDVELRCDPISGHTALYWYRQSLGQGLEFLIYFQGNSAPDKSGLPSDRFSAERTGGSVSTLTIQRTQQEDSAVYLCASSLQGLGADTQYFGPGTRLTVL.

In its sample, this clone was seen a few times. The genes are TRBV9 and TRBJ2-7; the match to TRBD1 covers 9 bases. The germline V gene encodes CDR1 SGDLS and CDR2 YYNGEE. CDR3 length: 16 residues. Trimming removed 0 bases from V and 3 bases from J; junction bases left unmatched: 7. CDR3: CASSVGGTGLIYEQYF. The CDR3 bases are TGTGCCAGCAGCGTAGGGGGGACAGGGTTAATCTACGAGCAGTACTTC.

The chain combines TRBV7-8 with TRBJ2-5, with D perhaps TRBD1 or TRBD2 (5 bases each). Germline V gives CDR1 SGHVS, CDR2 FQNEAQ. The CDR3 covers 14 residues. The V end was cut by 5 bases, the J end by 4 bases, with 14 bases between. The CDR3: CASSGTYGRETQYF. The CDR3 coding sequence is TGTGCCAGCAGCGGGACCTACGGTCGAGAGACCCAGTACTTC.

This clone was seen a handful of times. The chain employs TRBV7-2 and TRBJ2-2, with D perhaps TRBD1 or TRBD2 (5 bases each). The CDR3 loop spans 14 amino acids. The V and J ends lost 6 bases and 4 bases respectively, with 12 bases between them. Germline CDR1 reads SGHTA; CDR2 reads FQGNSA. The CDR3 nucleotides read TGTGCCAGCAGTAGGCGAGGGGCCACCGGGGAGCTGTTTTTT. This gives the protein CASSRRGATGELFF.

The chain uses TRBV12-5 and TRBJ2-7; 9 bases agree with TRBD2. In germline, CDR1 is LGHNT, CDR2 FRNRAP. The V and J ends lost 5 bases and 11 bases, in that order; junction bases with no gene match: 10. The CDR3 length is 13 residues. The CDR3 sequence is CASGAVSGSFKYF. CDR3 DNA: TGTGCTAGTGGTGCGGTTAGCGGGAGCTTTAAGTACTTC.